The 30 T cell receptor beta chains given below trace back to one sample, sequenced in a study of CD8+CD57+ T cells in acquired aplastic anemia. Genomic DNA served as template for TCR beta VDJ and CDR3 profiling. TCRdb itself ran the reads through MiXCR, one entry per CDR3 protein. The table lists hundreds of thousands of distinct CDR3 sequences, around 30% of them singletons. Sequencing was done on patients that had shown CD8+CD57+ cell expansion by flow cytometry. Sequenced sample: sorted CD4+, CD8+, or CD8+CD57+ T cells (not recorded which) from PBMCs. The receptors were gathered from a human donor with aplastic anemia.

The V and J genes are TRBV30 and TRBJ1-1; no clear D. Germline CDR1 and CDR2: GTSNPN and SVGIG (reference sequence). This CDR3 region has 11 residues. V shed 4 bases and J shed 6 bases, with 9 bases lying between them. CDR3 in amino acids: CAWKVLAEAFF. The CDR3 region has the DNA TGTGCCTGGAAGGTTCTAGCTGAAGCTTTCTTT.

The chain employs TRBV12-3 or TRBV12-4 and TRBJ2-1; unclear D gene. The CDR3 covers 16 residues. Trimming cost V 1 base and J 1 base, with 11 bases left between them. The DNA of the CDR3 is TGTGCCAGCAGTTTAGTGGGTGGGTTTTCCTACAATGAGCAGTTCTTC. Its translation: CASSLVGGFSYNEQFF.

This clonotype has only one observation. The rearrangement uses TRBV2 and TRBJ1-4, with D maybe TRBD1 (5 bases). The CDR3 runs 12 residues. V gave up 3 bases and J gave up 8 bases, with 7 bases separating them. Germline assignment: CDR1 SNHLY and CDR2 FYNNEI. CDR3 nucleotide sequence: TGTGCCAGCAGTGAGGCAGGGGAAAAACTGTTTTTT. Translated: CASSEAGEKLFF.

The V gene is TRBV7-6, the J gene TRBJ1-1, with 8 bases fitting TRBD1. Germline V gives CDR1 SGHVS, CDR2 FNYEAQ. Trimming at V came to 4 bases and at J to 3 bases, leaving 4 bases not matched to a gene. This CDR3 spans 14 amino acids. In nucleotides, the CDR3 is TGTGCCAGCAGCTCCCAGGGGGCTGACACTGAAGCTTTCTTT. The encoded protein is CASSSQGADTEAFF.

The chain couples TRBV11-1 to TRBJ2-1; 9 bases agree with TRBD2. The germline CDR1 and CDR2 sequences are SGHAT and FQDESV (reference sequence). V was pared by 1 base and J by 5 bases, with 6 bases of the junction left unmatched. This CDR3 contains 16 residues. The CDR3 protein is CASSLEASGAHNEQFF. The CDR3 bases are TGTGCCAGCAGCTTAGAGGCTAGCGGGGCACACAATGAGCAGTTCTTC.

This clonotype was detected a few times. The rearrangement joins TRBV7-6 to TRBJ1-3, with D uncertain. The CDR3 spans 16 residues. Germline V gene lookup returns CDR1 SGHVS and CDR2 FNYEAQ. Trimming shortened V by 1 base and J by 0 bases, and 10 bases separated the two germline ends. This CDR3 is CASSLGASHSGNTIYF. CDR3 sequence (DNA): TGTGCCAGCAGCTTAGGAGCCAGCCACTCTGGAAACACCATATATTTT. The complete variable domain, with remaining parts taken from reference TRBV7-6 and TRBJ1-3, reads GAGVSQSPRYKVTKRGQDVALRCDPISGHVSLYWYRQALGQGPEFLTYFNYEAQQDKSGLPNDRFSAERPEGSISTLTIQRTEQRDSAMYRCASSLGASHSGNTIYFGEGSWLTVV.

As regards this clonotype: Here the CDR3 omits its conserved ending phenylalanine or tryptophan, so a read error is the likely source. This rearrangement joins TRBV20-1 to TRBJ2-7; 7 bases match TRBD2. Germline V lookup: CDR1 DFQATT, CDR2 SNEGSKA (reference sequence). The CDR3 totals 15 residues. V gave up 0 bases and J gave up 3 bases; unmatched junction bases: 8. CDR3 protein: CSARDARGGHYEQYL. CDR3 bases: TGCAGTGCTAGAGATGCAAGGGGAGGGCACTACGAGCAGTACCTC.

This clonotype was seen at least ten times. V and J are TRBV24-1 and TRBJ2-3; D remains ambiguous. Germline V CDR1 and CDR2: KGHDR, SFDVKD. This CDR3 is built from 15 residues. Between the trimmed V and J ends, which lost 3 bases and 3 bases, there was a span of 12 bases. In nucleotides, the CDR3 is TGTGCCACCAGTGATACGGTTTCCCCTACAGATACGCAGTATTTT. Its translation: CATSDTVSPTDTQYF.

This clonotype has at least ten counts. V and J are TRBV20-1 and TRBJ1-2, with D unresolved. CDR3 length: 13 amino acids. Germline lookup yields CDR1 DFQATT and CDR2 SNEGSKA (reference sequence). V shed 2 bases and J shed 5 bases, with 12 bases lying between them. CDR3 loop: CSARIVQIYGYTF. As DNA, the CDR3 is TGCAGTGCTAGAATAGTACAGATTTATGGCTACACCTTC.

The chain uses TRBV18 and TRBJ1-2; 10 positions match TRBD1. The V segment lost 3 bases and the J segment 3 bases; nucleotides outside the gene matches: 7. The CDR3 is made up of 16 amino acids. The germline V gene encodes CDR1 KGHSH and CDR2 LQKENI. Here the CDR3 reads CASSPDRTGGDYGYTF. CDR3 nucleotide sequence: TGTGCCAGCTCACCTGATCGGACAGGGGGAGACTATGGCTACACCTTC.

This clonotype was counted at least ten times. This chain joins TRBV15 and TRBJ2-2; weak D call: TRBD2 (5 bases). The CDR3 totals 13 residues. From germline, CDR1 is LNHNV and CDR2 YYDKDF (reference sequence). The V and J ends lost 0 bases and 6 bases respectively, with 5 bases between them. Written as DNA, the CDR3 is TGTGCCACCAGCAGAGAACTAGCCGGGGAGCTGTTTTTT. It codes for CATSRELAGELFF.

This clonotype was found many times. The chain carries TRBV5-1 and TRBJ1-2; weak D call: TRBD1 (5 bases). The CDR3 has 13 residues. The ends were cut back, 4 bases at V and 2 bases at J, with 9 bases in the middle. Germline CDR1 reads SGHRS; CDR2 reads YFSETQ. The CDR3 DNA reads TGCGCCAGCAGCAGGACAATGAACTATGGCTACACCTTC. It yields the protein CASSRTMNYGYTF.

J is TRBJ1-4 and V is TRBV6-1; possibly TRBD1 for D (5 bases). The CDR3 runs 14 residues. V lost 7 bases and J 0 bases, leaving 9 bases between the germline ends. Per the germline V gene, CDR1 is MNHNS and CDR2 is SASEGT. The CDR3: CASTATATNEKLFF. Written as DNA, the CDR3 is TGTGCCAGCACCGCGACAGCAACTAATGAAAAACTGTTTTTT.

This clonotype was counted between two and nine times. This rearrangement joins TRBV5-5 to TRBJ2-5, with D maybe TRBD2 (6 bases). This CDR3 comprises 15 residues. Per germline, CDR1 SGHKS and CDR2 YYEKEE (reference sequence). With 0 bases removed from V and 2 bases from J, the gap between germline ends came to 11 bases. The CDR3 bases are TGTGCCAGCAGCTTGGGTTTTAGCGGACAAGAGACCCAGTACTTC. Translated: CASSLGFSGQETQYF.

This clonotype was seen ten or more times. The chain couples TRBV2 to TRBJ2-3; TRBD2 matches at 9 bases. Per the germline V gene, CDR1 is SNHLY and CDR2 is FYNNEI. The CDR3 contains 14 residues. Trimming at V came to 5 bases and at J to 3 bases, leaving 3 bases not matched to a gene. The CDR3, as DNA: TGTGCCAGCAGTCCTGGACTAGCGACAGATACGCAGTATTTT. Amino acid sequence: CASSPGLATDTQYF. Full variable domain (outside the CDR3, taken from reference TRBV2 and TRBJ2-3): EPEVTQTPSHQVTQMGQEVILRCVPISNHLYFYWYRQILGQKVEFLVSFYNNEISEKSEIFDDQFSVERPDGSNFTLKIRSTKLEDSAMYFCASSPGLATDTQYFGPGTRLTVL.

This rearrangement joins TRBV20-1 to TRBJ2-1; 7 bases align to TRBD1. Per the germline V gene, CDR1 is DFQATT and CDR2 is SNEGSKA (reference sequence). V shed 6 bases and J 6 bases; nucleotides not matched to a gene: 11. The CDR3 extends over 14 amino acids. In nucleotides, the CDR3 is TGCAGTGCCGAGAGACGGACAGGTAGCAATGAGCAGTTCTTC. Translating gives CSAERRTGSNEQFF.

The gene calls are TRBV7-2 and TRBJ1-1; D is perhaps TRBD1 (6 bases). V lost 5 bases, J lost 1 base, and 14 bases lay in between. CDR3 length equals 15 residues. CDR1 is SGHTA and CDR2 is FQGNSA in the germline V gene. This chain's CDR3 is CASSLTGQQNTEAFF. In nucleotides, the CDR3 is TGTGCCAGCAGCCTGACGGGACAACAGAACACTGAAGCTTTCTTT.

This clonotype was picked up a small number of times. The gene calls are TRBV10-1 and TRBJ2-1; 7 bases are a match to TRBD2. Germline values: CDR1 WNHNN, CDR2 SYGVQD (reference sequence). V trimming: 11 bases; J trimming: 0 bases; junction bases outside the gene matches: 4. The CDR3 length is 13 residues. DNA for the CDR3: TGCGCCTCAGCGGGGAGCTCCTACAATGAGCAGTTCTTC. It translates to CASAGSSYNEQFF.

This clonotype was seen more than once but under ten times. V and J are TRBV9 and TRBJ2-2; D possibly uses TRBD1 or TRBD2 (5 bases each). V was shortened by 5 bases and J by 8 bases, with 19 bases between the two germline ends. Germline V CDR1 and CDR2: SGDLS, YYNGEE. The CDR3 has 15 residues. The CDR3 sequence: CASSETGRGSGELFF. CDR3 bases: TGTGCCAGCAGTGAAACGGGACGGGGTTCTGGGGAGCTGTTTTTT.

This clonotype was observed many times. This chain joins TRBV2 and TRBJ1-1; TRBD1 matches 7 bases. The CDR3 is made up of 15 amino acids. Losses at the gene ends were 3 bases for V and 3 bases for J; bases not matched to a gene: 7. The germline V gene has CDR1 SNHLY and CDR2 FYNNEI. CDR3 nucleotide sequence: TGTGCCAGCAGTGAGGGGAGAGGGGGCCACACTGAAGCTTTCTTT. Its protein is CASSEGRGGHTEAFF.

This clonotype was seen many times. The rearrangement joins TRBV7-2 to TRBJ2-7; TRBD2 matches 9 bases. The junction had 16 bases not matched to a gene; V was cut back by 4 bases and J by 3 bases. Germline CDR1 is SGHTA and CDR2 is FQGNSA. This CDR3 contains 18 residues. CDR3 sequence reads: CASSSTSLIAGAYYEQYF. CDR3 bases: TGTGCCAGCAGCTCGACCTCCCTCATAGCGGGGGCCTACTACGAGCAGTACTTC.

Concerning this clonotype: With a much larger clone just one base away, this may be a read error. The chain combines TRBV19 with TRBJ2-5, with D maybe TRBD2 (6 bases). This CDR3 has 16 amino acids. In germline, CDR1 is LNHDA, CDR2 SQIVND (reference sequence). In nucleotides, the CDR3 is TGTGCCAGTAGTATAGCCGGGAGTGCGGGGCAAGAGACCCAGTGCTTC. Encoded protein: CASSIAGSAGQETQCF.

There are a few counts of this clonotype. The chain couples TRBV7-2 to TRBJ1-2; D uncertain. Germline CDR1 and CDR2: SGHTA and FQGNSA. With 1 base removed from V and 0 bases from J, the gap between germline ends came to 9 bases. The CDR3 length is 15 residues. CDR3 residues: CASSLGGLANYGYTF. CDR3 coding DNA: TGTGCCAGCAGCTTAGGCGGGCTAGCTAACTATGGCTACACCTTC.

This clonotype has just a few counts. The V and J genes are TRBV2 and TRBJ2-7; D gene ambiguous. CDR3 length: 14 residues. Per germline, CDR1 SNHLY and CDR2 FYNNEI. The ends were cut back, 10 bases at V and 6 bases at J, with 22 bases in the middle. DNA for the CDR3: TGTGCCACCACGGGCGTGAGCCCCTCGTCCGAGCAGTACTTC. Translated: CATTGVSPSSEQYF.

Remarks on this clonotype: Possible read error: a much larger clone is one base away. The rearrangement links TRBV9 to TRBJ2-7, with D perhaps TRBD1 or TRBD2 (6 bases each). The CDR3 is 14 residues long. The germline CDR1 and CDR2 sequences are SGDLS and YYNGEE. The CDR3 here is CAGSRGGGSYEQYF. CDR3 coding DNA: TGTGCCGGCAGCAGAGGGGGAGGAAGCTACGAGCAGTACTTC.

This clonotype was recorded only once. The rearrangement joins TRBV25-1 to TRBJ1-4; D gene ambiguous. The CDR3 length is 11 residues. Trimming shortened V by 6 bases and J by 6 bases, and 5 bases separated the two germline ends. Germline V lookup: CDR1 MGHDK, CDR2 SYGVNS. In DNA form, the CDR3 reads TGTGCCAGCAGAGGCCATGAAAAACTGTTTTTT. Its protein is CASRGHEKLFF. The variable domain in full, with the rest retrieved from reference TRBV25-1 and TRBJ1-4, is EADIYQTPRYLVIGTGKKITLECSQTMGHDKMYWYQQDPGMELHLIHYSYGVNSTEKGDLSSESTVSRIRTEHFPLTLESARPSHTSQYLCASRGHEKLFFGSGTQLSVL.

J is TRBJ1-1 and V is TRBV6-5, with TRBD1 as a possible D gene (6 bases). The CDR3 totals 15 residues. V dropped 2 bases and J dropped 6 bases, with 16 bases sitting between them. The germline V gene encodes CDR1 MNHEY and CDR2 SVGAGI. DNA for the CDR3: TGTGCCAGCAGTTACGGAAAACAGGGCAACCCTGAAGCTTTCTTT. It codes for CASSYGKQGNPEAFF.

This rearrangement joins TRBV9 to TRBJ1-1, with TRBD1 identical over 7 bases. V was clipped by 0 bases and J by 12 bases; unmatched bases: 5. The CDR3 has 12 residues. Per the germline V gene, CDR1 is SGDLS and CDR2 is YYNGEE. This chain's CDR3 is CASSVGQGGTFF. In DNA, the CDR3 is TGTGCCAGCAGCGTAGGACAGGGAGGAACTTTCTTT.

There are many counts of this clonotype. This rearrangement joins TRBV2 to TRBJ2-5, with D perhaps assigned TRBD1 or TRBD2 (6 bases each). The V and J ends lost 2 bases and 6 bases respectively, with 16 bases between them. CDR3 size: 15 residues. Germline CDR1 SNHLY, CDR2 FYNNEI. DNA of the CDR3: TGTGCCAGCAGTGAAAGCAGGAGGGGGTTGCAGACCCAGTACTTC. This codes for CASSESRRGLQTQYF.

This clonotype was seen repeatedly, ten times or more. The genes are TRBV11-2 and TRBJ1-6; TRBD1 agrees at 7 bases. This CDR3 is 17 amino acids long. Germline trimming cut 2 bases from V and 0 bases from J; bases unmatched to any gene: 4. Looked up from germline, CDR1 is SGHAT and CDR2 is FQNNGV. The CDR3 nucleotides are TGTGCCAGCAGCTTACGGGGGGACAGCTCCTATAATTCACCCCTCCACTTT. It encodes CASSLRGDSSYNSPLHF.